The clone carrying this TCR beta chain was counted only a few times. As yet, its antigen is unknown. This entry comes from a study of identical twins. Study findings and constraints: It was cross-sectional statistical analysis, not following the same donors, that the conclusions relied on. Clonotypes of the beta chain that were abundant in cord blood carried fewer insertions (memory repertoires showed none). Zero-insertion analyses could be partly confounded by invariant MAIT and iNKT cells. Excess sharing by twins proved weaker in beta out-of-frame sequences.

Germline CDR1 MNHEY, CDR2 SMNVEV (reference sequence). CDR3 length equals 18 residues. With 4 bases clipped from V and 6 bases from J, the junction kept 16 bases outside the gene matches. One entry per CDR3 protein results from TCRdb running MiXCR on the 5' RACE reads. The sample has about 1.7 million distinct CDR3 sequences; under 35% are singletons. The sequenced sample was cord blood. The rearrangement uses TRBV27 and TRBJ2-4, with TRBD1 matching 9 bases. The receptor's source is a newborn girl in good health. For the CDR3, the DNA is TGTGCCAGCAGTTCCCCGGACAGGGGCTACTTTGCGACAAACATTCAGTACTTC. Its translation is CASSSPDRGYFATNIQYF.